The sequence of this T cell receptor beta chain was determined in a study of blood T cell repertoires in COVID-19. Across the whole study: From the United States, Italy and Spain came samples of acute and convalescent COVID-19.

In the study's own analysis: Cell counts per sample came from amplifying reference gene primers. This table comes from immunoSEQ multiplex PCR, and its TCRdb copy is limited to in-frame clones, with some not included. The DNA gave D and trimming, while V, J and clone size come from that table. The table records 90,000 to 100,000 clones, 70% to 90% of them present only once. The receptor was isolated from an older man with acute or convalescent COVID-19. Specimen: peripheral blood.

In DNA, the CDR3 is TGTGCCAGCAGCTTAGGGCCCACTAATACGCAGTATTTT. It codes for CASSLGPTNTQYF. The genes are TRBV11-2 and TRBJ2-3, with unresolved D. Looked up from germline, CDR1 is SGHAT and CDR2 is FQNNGV. The CDR3 contains 13 residues. V was cut by 1 base and J by 7 bases, with 9 bases left in between.